This T cell receptor beta chain emerged from a study of cytomegalovirus exposure and HLA in healthy donors. Overall study findings and caveats: Only CMV serostatus was available as immune exposure information. Researchers reported that a few CMV-associated chains were confirmed in vitro as CMV antigen-specific.

Trimming removed 2 bases from V and 4 bases from J, with 11 bases in between. The CDR3 spans 14 residues. In germline, CDR1 is LNHDA, CDR2 SQIVND (reference sequence). Comment on this clone: The antigen is not known.

Primers included in the PCR were 60 Vbeta and 13 Jbeta primers. The assay was immunoSEQ multiplex PCR, and TCRdb's table has in-frame clones only and misses some. The profile shows 100,000 to 150,000 clones, about two thirds of them singletons. V usage is TRBV19 and J usage is TRBJ1-2; D remains unclear. The specimen was PBMCs. The receptor was derived from a man in his thirties or forties in good health and CMV-seronegative. In DNA, the CDR3 is TGTGCCAGTAGTATATCAAGGGAGAGCTATGGCTACACCTTC. It yields the protein CASSISRESYGYTF.